The table lists the clone carrying this T cell receptor beta chain with a count of one. Assay: immunoSEQ multiplex PCR; the TCRdb copy retains only in-frame clones and omits some. The sample consists of about 44,000 clones, roughly four fifths of them appearing once. The sample belongs to a study of blood T cell repertoires in COVID-19. Study-wide background: From T cells, B-cell-depleted T cells, or PBMCs came the material, which was cDNA or gDNA.

V lost 7 bases and J lost 0, with 13 bases in between. Germline CDR1 and CDR2: LNHDA and SQIVND (reference sequence). CDR3 length equals 15 residues. The sequenced sample was peripheral blood. V gene TRBV19 combines with J gene TRBJ1-3; D is uncertain. This sequence originates from a human donor in a cohort sampled during active COVID-19. The CDR3 DNA sequence: TGTGCCAGTAACCCCCTGGACTCCTCTGGAAACACCATATATTTT. Its translation is CASNPLDSSGNTIYF.